This T cell receptor beta chain was captured in a study of cytomegalovirus exposure and HLA in healthy donors. As concerns this clone: Its target is unknown.

Primers for the PCR totalled 60 Vbeta and 13 Jbeta. Original processing methods: Later, an analysis found tens of millions of unique TCR beta chains, and approximately 10 million of these were shared. Profiled with immunoSEQ multiplex PCR; TCRdb holds only in-frame clones, not every one. For V, J and clone size, that table is used; D and trimming come from the DNA. The sample shows 130,000 or so clones, around 67% of them seen only once. Study observations and caveats: Cytomegalovirus-associated TCR beta chains were listed, numbering some 170. Some segments of the V type, notably TRBV6-2 and TRBV6-3, were excluded as indistinguishable. Associated with HLA alleles at 0.05 false discovery rate in a later analysis were fewer than 20,000 TCR beta sequences.

This CDR3 comprises 13 residues. The germline CDR1 and CDR2 sequences are SGHRS and YFSETQ. The ends were cut back, 1 base at V and 10 bases at J, with 12 bases in the middle. The clonotype originates from a woman in her thirties or forties in good health and CMV-seropositive. J is TRBJ2-1 and V is TRBV5-1; D is unclear. Material: PBMCs. CDR3 sequence (DNA): TGCGCCAGCAGCTTGACTCCCACCAACGAGCAGTTCTTC. Protein product: CASSLTPTNEQFF.